This T cell receptor beta chain was obtained from a study of OX40 agonist ivuxolimab in advanced cancers. Findings and limits, study-wide: The expanded peripheral T cells' antigen specificity was not determined.

A word on this clone: Its matching antigen is unknown.

This table comes from immunoSEQ multiplex PCR, and its TCRdb copy is limited to in-frame clones, with some not included. The sample contains approximately 30,000 clones, 90% of which appear only once. Germline CDR1 SEHNR, CDR2 FQNEAQ (reference sequence). The CDR3 has 15 amino acids. V gave up 5 bases and J gave up 3 bases, with 17 bases separating them. The chain is built from TRBV7-9 and TRBJ2-7; D is perhaps TRBD1 (6 bases). This material consisted of CD4+ or CD8+ T cells sorted from blood, taken in a trial of the OX40 agonist ivuxolimab. This TCR came from an adult with an advanced solid tumor such as melanoma, head and neck, liver or kidney cancer. The CDR3 sequence: CASSPPGVSLYEQYF. The CDR3 DNA reads as TGTGCCAGCAGCCCCCCAGGGGTGAGCCTCTACGAGCAGTACTTC.